This T cell receptor (beta chain) was recovered during a study of patients and donors after allogeneic stem cell transplantation. Germline loops: CDR1 LGHNT, CDR2 FRNRAP. CDR3 size: 16 residues. Trimming removed 4 bases from V and 8 bases from J, with 20 bases in between. MiXCR, run by TCRdb on the RT-PCR reads, gives a single entry per CDR3 protein. The sample consists of some 880,000 distinct CDR3 sequences, over 15% of them appearing once. Sequenced input: blood, either unsorted or a sorted T cell fraction (not recorded which). This chain joins TRBV12-5 and TRBJ2-2, with a possible D match to TRBD2 (6 bases). The sequence was collected from a human donor who was either an allogeneic HSCT recipient or a stem cell or donor lymphocyte infusion donor (not recorded which). It is not recorded whose cells these are; they may come from a transplant donor. CDR3 coding DNA: TGTGCTAGTGGTTCGAATCGGGGTCGACTAGGGGGGGAGCTGTTTTTT. Encoded protein: CASGSNRGRLGGELFF.